This TCR beta chain was obtained from a study of PD-L1 blockade in urothelial cancer. This clone is a singleton in its sample. Time point reported: peripheral blood 6 weeks after treatment start. CDR3 size: 17 residues. V gave up 9 bases and J gave up 0 bases, with 18 bases separating them. Germline V gene sequence: CDR1 SNHLY, CDR2 FYNNEI. Sequencing was performed with immunoSEQ multiplex PCR; in TCRdb, only in-frame clones are kept and a portion is missing. Of about 43,000 clones listed, about 83% are singletons. The TCR was taken from a man aged 60 to 75 with urothelial cancer. The chain uses TRBV2 and TRBJ2-6, with D possibly TRBD1 on 7 matching bases. The source was PBMCs, collected around atezolizumab (anti-PD-L1) treatment. CDR3 region: CASKAGTVTSGANVLTF. The DNA for the CDR3 is TGTGCCAGTAAGGCGGGGACAGTTACCTCTGGGGCCAACGTCCTGACTTTC.